The present TCR beta chain was sequenced within a study of siplizumab effects on memory and regulatory T cells. V lost 0 bases, J lost 6 bases, and 2 bases lay in between. The germline CDR1 and CDR2 sequences are SEHNR and FQNEAQ (reference sequence). This CDR3 is built from 11 residues. Assay used: immunoSEQ multiplex PCR; TCRdb lists only in-frame clones, some missing. The sample has around 100,000 clones; 80% to 95% are singletons. Study-wide points: Memory cells that were CD4+ and unstimulated gave rise to alloreactive sequences, which siplizumab significantly reduced. An assignable naive or memory phenotype was lacking in roughly 75-95% of proliferating CD4+ or CD8+ clones.

In this sample, this clone turned up once. Antigen: not known. The TCR sequence derives from a human donor in good health. Specimen: CD4+ T cells sorted from blood. The chain recombines TRBV7-9 with TRBJ1-1; D ambiguous. CDR3 DNA sequence: TGTGCCAGCAGCTTAGCGGCTGAAGCTTTCTTT. It translates to CASSLAAEAFF.